These T cell receptor beta chains were read from a single sample in a study of blood T cell repertoires in COVID-19. Data came from immunoSEQ multiplex PCR; TCRdb stores just in-frame clones and leaves some out. Among almost 40,000 clones listed, 75% to 90% were seen once. The sequencing sample was made of peripheral blood. The receptors stem from a man in his 60s with acute or convalescent COVID-19. Each CDR3 is given with its conserved first and last residue. The D gene is left open where the match is weak. The size field is filled for only some rows; it gives once, few, many or a size class.

CDR3 length | clone size | J gene | V gene | D gene | CDR3 DNA | CDR3 protein
13 | NA | TRBJ1-1 | TRBV12-3/TRBV12-4 | NA | TGTGCCAGCAGTTTAGGAGCGAACACTGAAGCTTTCTTT | CASSLGANTEAFF
16 | NA | TRBJ2-3 | TRBV5-1 | TRBD2 | TGCGCCAGCAGCTTGGTTGCTAGCGGGAGGACAGATACGCAGTATTTT | CASSLVASGRTDTQYF
15 | NA | TRBJ2-5 | TRBV5-1 | NA | TGCGCCAGCAGCTTGGGTCGGGGATCCCAAGAGACCCAGTACTTC | CASSLGRGSQETQYF
13 | NA | TRBJ2-5 | TRBV30 | NA | TGTGCCTGGAATGTAGGTCAGGCAGAGACCCAGTACTTC | CAWNVGQAETQYF
15 | once | TRBJ2-3 | TRBV7-2 | NA | TGTGCCAGCAGCTTCCTTAGCGTGGGCACAGATACGCAGTATTTT | CASSFLSVGTDTQYF
19 | NA | TRBJ2-7 | TRBV5-1 | TRBD2 | TGCGCCAGCAGCTTGGCCGGGACTAGCGGGAGAAGGCACTCCTACGAGCAGTACTTC | CASSLAGTSGRRHSYEQYF
15 | once | TRBJ2-3 | TRBV3-1/TRBV3-2 | NA | TGTGCCAGCAGCGTCCAAGTGGGCCTGGGGGGTACGCAGTATTTT | CASSVQVGLGGTQYF
14 | NA | TRBJ2-2 | TRBV3-1/TRBV3-2 | TRBD2 | TGTGCCAGCAGCCTTCTAGCGGGAAGGGGGGAGCTGTTTTTT | CASSLLAGRGELFF
15 | NA | TRBJ2-1 | TRBV27 | NA | TGTGCCAGCAGCCTCCGTACTAGGGTGGCCGATGAGCAGTTCTTC | CASSLRTRVADEQFF
15 | NA | TRBJ1-2 | TRBV4-1 | NA | TGCGCCAGCAGCCAAGAATACGCCAGGGAAGGTGGCTACACCTTC | CASSQEYAREGGYTF
15 | NA | TRBJ1-2 | TRBV7-2 | NA | TGTGCCAGCAGCTCGGTAACGCCGAGAACGTATGGCTACACCTTC | CASSSVTPRTYGYTF
13 | NA | TRBJ2-5 | TRBV30 | NA | TGTGCCTGGAGTGTGTTTAGCGGAGAGACCCAGTACTTC | CAWSVFSGETQYF
13 | NA | TRBJ1-6 | TRBV30 | NA | TGTGCCTGGAGTGGGCGGGGGAGTTCACCCCTCCACTTT | CAWSGRGSSPLHF
15 | NA | TRBJ2-1 | TRBV29-1 | TRBD1 | TGCAGCGTTTCCAGGACAGGGAGCTCCTACAATGAGCAGTTCTTC | CSVSRTGSSYNEQFF
15 | NA | TRBJ2-1 | TRBV5-5 | NA | TGTGCCAGCAGCTCCGGTGGGGGGGCCCTTGATGAGCAGTTCTTC | CASSSGGGALDEQFF
14 | once | TRBJ1-1 | TRBV2 | NA | TGTGCCAGCAGTGAAGCGCTTAGGGGGACTGAAGCTTTCTTT | CASSEALRGTEAFF
13 | NA | TRBJ1-2 | TRBV12-3/TRBV12-4 | NA | TGTGCCAGCAGTACTCCACAGGGAGTCCAAAAGCGCTTC | CASSTPQGVQKRF
14 | NA | TRBJ2-7 | TRBV6-5 | NA | TGTGCCAGCAGCCGCGGAACTACCCCCTACGAGCAGTACTTC | CASSRGTTPYEQYF
13 | NA | TRBJ1-2 | TRBV18 | NA | TGTGCCAGCTCACCACCGGCACGGGATGGCTACACCTTC | CASSPPARDGYTF
15 | NA | TRBJ2-7 | TRBV2 | TRBD1 | TGTGCCAGCAGTGAGCGACAGGGTTTCGGCTACGAGCAGTACTTC | CASSERQGFGYEQYF
13 | NA | TRBJ1-5 | TRBV29-1 | TRBD1 | TGCAGCGTTGCCCGGGACAGGGGCCAGCCCCAGCATTTT | CSVARDRGQPQHF
14 | NA | TRBJ1-5 | TRBV5-1 | NA | TGCGCCACCCGGCGGGAAGGGGGCAATCAGCCCCAGCATTTT | CATRREGGNQPQHF
15 | NA | TRBJ1-4 | TRBV19 | TRBD1 | TGTGCCAGTAGTCACCGGTGGGACAGGGGCGAAAAACTGTTTTTT | CASSHRWDRGEKLFF
13 | NA | TRBJ1-1 | TRBV28 | TRBD1 | TGTGCCAGCAGTACTGGACAGGGCGGTGAAGCTTTCTTT | CASSTGQGGEAFF
17 | once | TRBJ2-6 | TRBV2 | NA | TGTGCCAGCAGTGGTTTCGGTGCAAGCTCTGGGGCCAACGTCCTGACTTTC | CASSGFGASSGANVLTF
14 | NA | TRBJ2-7 | TRBV5-6 | TRBD2 | TGTGCCAGCAGCGACTGGACTAGCGGGAGGAGGAAGAACTTC | CASSDWTSGRRKNF
14 | NA | TRBJ2-7 | TRBV3-1/TRBV3-2 | NA | TGTGCCAGCAGCCCCTTCGACTATTCACCCGAGCAGTACTTC | CASSPFDYSPEQYF
11 | NA | TRBJ2-1 | TRBV12-3/TRBV12-4 | TRBD2 | TGTGCCAGCAGCAGGCGGGGGGAGCAGTTCTTC | CASSRRGEQFF
12 | NA | TRBJ1-2 | TRBV25-1 | NA | TGTGCCAGCAGTGAACCTCGTTATGGCTACACCTTC | CASSEPRYGYTF
14 | NA | TRBJ1-1 | TRBV2 | NA | TGTGCCAGCAGTGAGTGGCCCTTGGACACTGAAGCTTTCTTT | CASSEWPLDTEAFF
15 | NA | TRBJ2-7 | TRBV28 | NA | TGTGCCAGCAGTTTAGTAGGGGCTAGCTCCTACGAGCAGTACTTC | CASSLVGASSYEQYF
16 | NA | TRBJ2-2 | TRBV5-4 | TRBD2 | TGTGCCAGCAGCCACCTAGCGGGGGGCCTCACCGGGGAGCTGTTTTTT | CASSHLAGGLTGELFF
16 | few | TRBJ2-6 | TRBV15 | NA | TGTGCCACCAGCAGAGAGCAGGGGTCTGGGGCCAACGTCCTGACTTTC | CATSREQGSGANVLTF
16 | NA | TRBJ2-5 | TRBV30 | TRBD2 | TGTGCCTGGACCAACCGGGGGGGGGCACGGCGGGAGACCCAGTACTTC | CAWTNRGGARRETQYF
14 | NA | TRBJ1-3 | TRBV5-5 | TRBD1 | TGTGCCAGCAGTCAGACAGGGCTCGGAAACACCATATATTTT | CASSQTGLGNTIYF
15 | NA | TRBJ1-1 | TRBV4-3 | TRBD1 | TGCGCCAGCAGCCAAGACCTAGGACAGGGAACTGAAGCTTTCTTT | CASSQDLGQGTEAFF
14 | NA | TRBJ1-1 | TRBV30 | NA | TGTGCCTGGAGTAATGGACTGAGAGGGACTGAAGCTTTCTTT | CAWSNGLRGTEAFF
17 | NA | TRBJ2-3 | TRBV18 | TRBD2 | TGTGCCAGCTCACCGCTGACTAGCGGGACGGGCACAGATACGCAGTATTTT | CASSPLTSGTGTDTQYF
17 | NA | TRBJ1-4 | TRBV4-3 | NA | TGCGCCAGCAGCCAAGTTCTCCCACTGGCAACTAATGAAAAACTGTTTTTT | CASSQVLPLATNEKLFF
17 | NA | TRBJ2-5 | TRBV5-4 | TRBD1 | TGTGCCAGCAGCGCAGGACAGGGGGCAGGTAGTGGAGAGACCCAGTACTTC | CASSAGQGAGSGETQYF
16 | NA | TRBJ1-6 | TRBV3-1/TRBV3-2 | TRBD1 | TGTGCCAGCAGCCGCCTAGGGGGCGGGGAGAGTTCACCCCTCCACTTT | CASSRLGGGESSPLHF
13 | NA | TRBJ1-6 | TRBV5-1 | NA | TGCGCCAGCCACTCCGCCGATACTTCACCCCTCCACTTT | CASHSADTSPLHF
13 | few | TRBJ2-2 | TRBV6-5 | TRBD1 | TGTGCCAGCAGCGGGACAGGCCCCGGGGAGCTGTTTTTT | CASSGTGPGELFF
12 | once | TRBJ2-1 | TRBV10-3 | NA | TGTGCCATCAGTCCCTCCGGTGCTGAGCAGTTCTTC | CAISPSGAEQFF
13 | few | TRBJ2-7 | TRBV2 | NA | TGTGCCAGCAGACCGGGAGCGTTCTACGAGCAGTACTTC | CASRPGAFYEQYF
13 | NA | TRBJ2-1 | TRBV2 | TRBD2 | TGTGCGGCCAACTGGCCGGGGGGCAATGAGCAGTTCTTC | CAANWPGGNEQFF
11 | NA | TRBJ2-2 | TRBV28 | NA | TGTGCCAGCAGCTCCACCGGGGAGCTGTTTTTT | CASSSTGELFF
12 | NA | TRBJ1-2 | TRBV18 | NA | TGTGCCACCTTAACAGGGTTCTTTGGCTACACCTTC | CATLTGFFGYTF
15 | few | TRBJ1-2 | TRBV7-2 | NA | TGTGCCAGCAGCTTAGGTCAGGTTAATAACTATGGCTACACCTTC | CASSLGQVNNYGYTF
14 | NA | TRBJ2-7 | TRBV5-1 | NA | TGCGCCAGCAGCAGGGACATAGTCCTCCTCGAGCAGTACTTC | CASSRDIVLLEQYF
12 | NA | TRBJ2-7 | TRBV6-2/TRBV6-3 | NA | TGTGCCAGCAGTGCGACAGTCTACGAGCAGTACTTC | CASSATVYEQYF
15 | NA | TRBJ2-1 | TRBV4-2 | TRBD2 | TGTGCCAGCAGCCCCGAACCGGGACTAAGAAATGAGCAGTTCTTC | CASSPEPGLRNEQFF